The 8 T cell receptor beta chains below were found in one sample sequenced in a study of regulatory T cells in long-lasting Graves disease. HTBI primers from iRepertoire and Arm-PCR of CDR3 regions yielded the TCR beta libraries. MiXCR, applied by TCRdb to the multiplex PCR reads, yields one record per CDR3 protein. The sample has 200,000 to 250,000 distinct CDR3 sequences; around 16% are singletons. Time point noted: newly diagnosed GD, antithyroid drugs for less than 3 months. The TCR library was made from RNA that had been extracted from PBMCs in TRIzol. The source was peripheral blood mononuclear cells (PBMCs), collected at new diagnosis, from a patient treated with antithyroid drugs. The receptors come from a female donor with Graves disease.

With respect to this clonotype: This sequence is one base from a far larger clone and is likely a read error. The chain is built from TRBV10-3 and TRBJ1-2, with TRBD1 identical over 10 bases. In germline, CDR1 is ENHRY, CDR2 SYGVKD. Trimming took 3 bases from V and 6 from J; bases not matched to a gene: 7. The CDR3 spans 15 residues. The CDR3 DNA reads TGTGCCATCAGTGATCCCGGGACAGGGGTGAATGGCTACACCTTC. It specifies CAISDPGTGVNGYTF.

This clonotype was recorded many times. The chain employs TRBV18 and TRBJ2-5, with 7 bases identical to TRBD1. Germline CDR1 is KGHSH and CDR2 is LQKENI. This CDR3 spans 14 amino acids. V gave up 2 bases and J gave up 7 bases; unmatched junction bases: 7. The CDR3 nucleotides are TGTGCCAGCTCACCAGCCGGGACAGTGGGGACCCAGTACTTC. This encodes CASSPAGTVGTQYF.

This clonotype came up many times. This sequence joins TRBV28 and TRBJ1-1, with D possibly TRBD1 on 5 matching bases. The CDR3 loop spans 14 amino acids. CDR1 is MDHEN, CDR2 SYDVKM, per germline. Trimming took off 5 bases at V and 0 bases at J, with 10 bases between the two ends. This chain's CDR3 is CASSRGFMNTEAFF. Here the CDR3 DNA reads TGTGCCAGCAGTCGGGGGTTTATGAACACTGAAGCTTTCTTT.

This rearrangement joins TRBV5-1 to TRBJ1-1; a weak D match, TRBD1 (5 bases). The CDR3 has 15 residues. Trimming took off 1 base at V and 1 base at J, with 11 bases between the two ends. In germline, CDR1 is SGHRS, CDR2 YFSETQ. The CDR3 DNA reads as TGCGCCAGCAGCTTGTACGGGGCGGGGAACACTGAAGCTTTCTTT. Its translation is CASSLYGAGNTEAFF.

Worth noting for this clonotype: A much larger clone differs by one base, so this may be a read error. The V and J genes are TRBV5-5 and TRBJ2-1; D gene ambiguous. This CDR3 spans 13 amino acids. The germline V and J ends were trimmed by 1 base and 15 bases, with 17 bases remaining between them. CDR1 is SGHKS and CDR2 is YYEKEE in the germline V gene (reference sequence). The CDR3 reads CASSLSVERVRFF. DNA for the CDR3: TGTGCCAGCAGCTTGTCGGTTGAGAGAGTGCGGTTCTTC.

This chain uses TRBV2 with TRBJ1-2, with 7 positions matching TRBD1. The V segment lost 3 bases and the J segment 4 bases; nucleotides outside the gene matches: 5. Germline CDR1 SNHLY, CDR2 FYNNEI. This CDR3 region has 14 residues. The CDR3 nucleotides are TGTGCCAGCAGTGAGAGGAGACAGGGCTATGGCTACACCTTC. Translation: CASSERRQGYGYTF.

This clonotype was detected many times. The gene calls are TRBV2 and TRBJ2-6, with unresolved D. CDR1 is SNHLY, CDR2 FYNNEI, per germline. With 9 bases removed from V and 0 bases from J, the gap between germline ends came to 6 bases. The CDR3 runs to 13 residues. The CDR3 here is CARSNSGANVLTF. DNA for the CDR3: TGTGCCAGGAGCAACTCTGGGGCCAACGTCCTGACTTTC.

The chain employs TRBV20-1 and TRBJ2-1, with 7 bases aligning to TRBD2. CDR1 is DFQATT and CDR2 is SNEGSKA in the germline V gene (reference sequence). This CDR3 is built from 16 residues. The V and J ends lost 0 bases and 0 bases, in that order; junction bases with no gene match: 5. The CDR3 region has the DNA TGCAGTGCTAGAGACGTAGGCGGGAGCTCCTACAATGAGCAGTTCTTC. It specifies CSARDVGGSSYNEQFF.